This T cell receptor beta chain is from a study of naive and memory T cell subsets. The CDR3 has 13 residues. Trimming took 7 bases from V and 1 from J; bases not matched to a gene: 4. Germline V CDR1 and CDR2: GTSNPN, SVGIG (reference sequence). Amplification of ligated cDNA took four PCR rounds with SP2 and nested alpha and beta constant primers. TCRdb used MiXCR to reprocess the UMI-ligation and nested PCR reads, holding one entry per CDR3 protein. The sample includes 35,000 to 40,000 distinct CDR3 sequences, approximately 11% of them seen just once. Treatment of the sample: skin biopsy from PPD injection site in Mantoux-positive individual. TCR cDNA received a 3' ligated oligonucleotide that carried a UMI.

This chain connects TRBV30 to TRBJ1-1, with TRBD1 identical over 9 bases. Sequencing used skin, obtained from a tuberculin skin test site. This TCR was recovered from an adult in good health. The CDR3 DNA reads as TGTGCCTACCACAGGGGGCGGAACACTGAAGCTTTCTTT. Its protein product is CAYHRGRNTEAFF.